This TCR beta chain was obtained from a study of blood T cell repertoires in COVID-19. Study-wide background: T cells, B-cell-depleted T cells, or PBMCs provided the cDNA or gDNA that served as material.

Some clones are missing from TCRdb's copy, which holds only in-frame ones; the method was immunoSEQ multiplex PCR. The table includes about 180,000 clones, around 87% detected once. Per germline, CDR1 MNHEY and CDR2 SVGAGI. The trim removed 10 bases at V and 1 base at J, leaving 9 bases unmatched. This CDR3 has 14 amino acids. The clonotype originates from a man in his forties with active or convalescent COVID-19. Specimen: peripheral blood. J is TRBJ1-1 and V is TRBV6-5; the match to TRBD1 covers 7 bases. In DNA form, the CDR3 reads TGTGCCACCACTGGGACAGCTCCGAACACTGAAGCTTTCTTT. Its protein product is CATTGTAPNTEAFF.